Listed here is a single T cell receptor (beta chain). This clonotype was counted ten times or more. The target of this receptor is not known. No base-level quality is on record; no much larger clone is a single base apart. Patients chosen for sequencing had shown expansion of CD8+CD57+ cells by flow cytometry. All patients had severe acquired aplastic anemia diagnosed by International Study of Aplastic Anemia and Agranulocytosis and Camitta criteria. No patient had received any therapy when blood was sampled. TCR repertoires of sorted CD4+ and CD8+ blood T cells from severe aplastic anemia patients and healthy subjects were deep-sequenced in the study. In the USA, patient enrollment took place under clinicaltrials.gov protocols 00001620, 01623167, 00001397, 00071045, 00081523 and 00961064. Ficoll-Paque density gradient centrifugation was used to isolate peripheral blood mononuclear cells. CD4+ and CD8+ T cells were sorted by FACS or magnetic beads before DNA extraction.

The sample comes from a study of CD8+CD57+ T cells in acquired aplastic anemia (dated 2018 in TCRdb). Notes on the research overall: A mean of about 3.2 ug of DNA, ranging from roughly 0.19 to 30 ug, was extracted from sorted CD4+ and CD8+ cells. A CD8+CD57+ expansion meant a frequency higher than the mean frequency seen in healthy subjects. General study outcomes and caveats: Twenty-nine CD8+ CDR3 sequences were shared between patients and controls but appeared highly expressed in patients and within their immunodominant clones. Patients and healthy controls showed no significant difference in CD8+ Simpson's diversity (P=0.060).

TCR beta VDJ combination and CDR3 sequence profiling used genomic DNA as the template. An Illumina HiSeq 2000 was used for TCR repertoire sequencing. The paper's data handling went like this. Repertoires were assessed using TRBV/TRBJ rearrangement plots, CDR3 size and DJ length profiles, and Simpson's diversity index. The most abundant DNA sequence in the deep sequencing data was defined as the immunodominant clone. CDR3 amino acid sequences were screened for sharing across subjects and were compared with published repertoires and the VDJdb database. TCRdb redid the processing of the public reads, applying fastp at Q25 and MiXCR, and retained in-frame beta chains. Identical CDR3 protein sequences are pooled into one entry, listed with their most common genes and DNA. The V and J calls were not made by the authors but by TCRdb's processing. The sample table records a few hundred thousand distinct CDR3 sequences; roughly 53% of these occur just once. The ten largest account for just under 20% of the sample.

Sequences were obtained from sorted CD4+, CD8+, or CD8+CD57+ T cells (not recorded which) from PBMCs. The TCR was taken from a human donor with aplastic anemia.

The sequenced DNA: TGTGCCAGCAGCGGCGACAGGGGGCTTTCTGGCTACACCTTC. This is translated as CASSGDRGLSGYTF. The chain was built from TRBV7-2 and TRBJ1-2; 10 bases in the junction line up with TRBD1. After removal of 5 bases from V and 7 bases from J, the junction retains 7 bases not matched to a gene. CDR1 and CDR2 were assigned from the germline V gene as SGHTA and FQGNSA. The cysteine opens and the phenylalanine closes a CDR3 of 14 amino acids. Here the CDR3 DNA is all that survives: 42 bases in frame from base 1.